One and the same sample provided the 32 T cell receptor beta chains below, sequenced in a study of cytomegalovirus exposure and HLA in healthy donors. The PCR used 60 Vbeta and 13 Jbeta primers. The table came from immunoSEQ multiplex PCR; TCRdb's copy has only in-frame clones and leaves some out. The sample lists roughly 160,000 clones, 75% to 90% occurring once. Material: PBMCs. Receptor source: a male donor in good health and CMV-seronegative.

The genes are TRBV19 and TRBJ2-1; 9 bases match TRBD1. The V gene end was trimmed by 5 bases and the J gene end by 10 bases; junction bases not matched to a gene: 9. The CDR3 is 14 amino acids. Germline V gene data show CDR1 as LNHDA and CDR2 as SQIVND (reference sequence). The CDR3 nucleotides are TGTGCCAGTAGTTCTCGGGACAGGGAGGACGAGCAGTTCTTC. Its translation is CASSSRDREDEQFF.

CDR3 nucleotide sequence: TGTGCCAGCGGGGGTTATGCAGGGGGGAACACCGGGGAGCTGTTTTTT. Its translation is CASGGYAGGNTGELFF. The chain joins TRBV5-4 to TRBJ2-2; 7 bases are shared with TRBD1. CDR1 is SGHNT and CDR2 is YYREEE in the germline V gene (reference sequence). V lost 7 bases, J lost 1 base, and 10 bases stayed unmatched. This CDR3 has 16 residues.

The J gene is TRBJ1-1, the V gene TRBV5-1; D gene uncertain. Trimming cost V 5 bases and J 1 base, with 9 bases left between them. Germline V lookup: CDR1 SGHRS, CDR2 YFSETQ. CDR3 size: 13 residues. The CDR3 DNA reads as TGCGCCAGCAGACAGCAGGAGAACACTGAAGCTTTCTTT. Residues: CASRQQENTEAFF.

This clone was seen once. The genes are TRBV6-6 and TRBJ1-3; the D gene is possibly TRBD1 (5 bases). CDR1 is MNHNY, CDR2 SVGAGI, per germline (reference sequence). Deletions cut 0 bases from V and 2 bases from J, with 8 bases between. CDR3 length: 15 amino acids. The CDR3 DNA sequence: TGTGCCAGCAGTTACTCCTGGGGGGCTGGAAACACCATATATTTT. Residues: CASSYSWGAGNTIYF.

The chain has TRBV6-6 and TRBJ1-4; possibly TRBD1 for D (6 bases). Trimming took off 0 bases at V and 2 bases at J, with 7 bases between the two ends. Germline V gives CDR1 MNHNY, CDR2 SVGAGI (reference sequence). The length of the CDR3 is 15 residues. The CDR3 here is CASSYSGHTNEKLFF. CDR3 DNA sequence: TGTGCCAGCAGTTACTCGGGACATACTAATGAAAAACTGTTTTTT.

J is TRBJ2-3 and V is TRBV4-2; D perhaps matches TRBD2 (6 bases). Looked up from germline, CDR1 is LGHNA and CDR2 is YNFKEQ. The CDR3 consists of 16 residues. V gave up 5 bases and J gave up 0 bases, with 15 bases separating them. The CDR3 DNA follows: TGTGCCAGCAGCTTGAGCCTAGCGATTAGCACAGATACGCAGTATTTT. It codes for CASSLSLAISTDTQYF.

The rearrangement joins TRBV4-1 to TRBJ2-7; tentative D call: TRBD2 (6 bases). V was pared by 1 base and J by 3 bases, with 10 bases between. Germline CDR1 MGHRA, CDR2 YSYEKL. CDR3 size: 14 residues. CDR3: CASSQVTGVYEQYF. DNA for the CDR3: TGCGCCAGCAGCCAAGTTACGGGGGTCTACGAGCAGTACTTC.

The chain recombines TRBV7-2 with TRBJ1-1; weak D call: TRBD1 (6 bases). Per germline, CDR1 SGHTA and CDR2 FQGNSA. The CDR3 has 14 residues. Trimming pared 4 bases from V and 10 bases from J, leaving 19 bases between. In nucleotides, the CDR3 is TGTGCCAGCAGCTACGTACAGGGTTCGTTGGGAGCTTTCTTT. Its protein product is CASSYVQGSLGAFF.

The chain combines TRBV19 with TRBJ2-5; TRBD2 matches at 14 bases. Looked up from germline, CDR1 is LNHDA and CDR2 is SQIVND (reference sequence). The CDR3 contains 17 residues. The V gene end was trimmed by 5 bases and the J gene end by 0 bases; junction bases not matched to a gene: 5. CDR3 sequence reads: CASSARLAGGYQETQYF. CDR3 nucleotide sequence: TGTGCCAGTAGTGCCCGACTAGCGGGGGGGTACCAAGAGACCCAGTACTTC.

This clone was counted a few times. The rearrangement uses TRBV18 and TRBJ1-4, with 7 bases identical to TRBD1. V trimming: 1 base; J trimming: 6 bases; junction bases outside the gene matches: 5. This CDR3 contains 15 residues. The V gene's germline CDR1 is KGHSH and CDR2 LQKENI. The CDR3 DNA reads as TGTGCCAGCTCACCACGGACAGGTGGGGATGAAAAACTGTTTTTT. Translating gives CASSPRTGGDEKLFF. Full variable domain (rest looked up from reference TRBV18 and TRBJ1-4): NAGVMQNPRHLVRRRGQEARLRCSPMKGHSHVYWYRQLPEEGLKFMVYLQKENIIDESGMPKERFSAEFPKEGPSILRIQQVVRGDSAAYFCASSPRTGGDEKLFFGSGTQLSVL.

The V call is TRBV6-5, the J call TRBJ1-2; a possible D gene is TRBD1 (6 bases). Trimming removed 6 bases from V and 4 bases from J, with 15 bases in between. The CDR3 runs 14 residues. Germline assignment: CDR1 MNHEY and CDR2 SVGAGI. CDR3 protein: CASRPTGRGYGYTF. CDR3 DNA: TGTGCCAGCAGACCAACAGGGAGAGGCTATGGCTACACCTTC.

The rearrangement uses TRBV18 and TRBJ1-1; perhaps TRBD1 as D (5 bases). V was trimmed by 6 bases and J by 0 bases, leaving 14 bases between them. Germline V gives CDR1 KGHSH, CDR2 LQKENI. This CDR3 has 15 amino acids. CDR3 DNA sequence: TGTGCCAGCTCGTGGACATTTGAGGTGAACACTGAAGCTTTCTTT. This translates into CASSWTFEVNTEAFF. Using reference TRBV18 and TRBJ1-1 for the parts outside the CDR3, the full variable domain is NAGVMQNPRHLVRRRGQEARLRCSPMKGHSHVYWYRQLPEEGLKFMVYLQKENIIDESGMPKERFSAEFPKEGPSILRIQQVVRGDSAAYFCASSWTFEVNTEAFFGQGTRLTVV.

The rearrangement uses TRBV5-5 and TRBJ1-6; D perhaps matches TRBD1 (5 bases). The V gene lost 1 base and the J gene lost 7 bases, with 9 bases spanning the gap. Germline loops: CDR1 SGHKS, CDR2 YYEKEE (reference sequence). This CDR3 has 14 amino acids. In DNA, the CDR3 is TGTGCCAGCAGCTTGCAGGGCTTCAATTCACCCCTCCACTTT. Translated, it gives CASSLQGFNSPLHF. The whole variable domain, filled in from reference TRBV5-5 and TRBJ1-6, reads DAGVTQSPTHLIKTRGQQVTLRCSPISGHKSVSWYQQVLGQGPQFIFQYYEKEERGRGNFPDRFSARQFPNYSSELNVNALLLGDSALYLCASSLQGFNSPLHFGNGTRLTVT.

This clone was seen only a few times. CDR3 amino acids: CASSIWGATEAFF. Written as DNA, the CDR3 is TGTGCCAGTAGTATCTGGGGAGCCACTGAAGCTTTCTTT. The V gene is TRBV19, the J gene TRBJ1-1, with D hard to call. The CDR3 has 13 amino acids. CDR1 and CDR2 from the germline V gene are LNHDA and SQIVND (reference sequence). Trimming removed 3 bases from V and 4 bases from J, with 9 bases in between.

The CDR3 DNA reads as TGTGCCAGCTCATACACCCAATACACTGAAGCTTTCTTT. Translating it yields CASSYTQYTEAFF. The chain uses TRBV18 and TRBJ1-1, with D unresolved. Germline CDR1 and CDR2: KGHSH and LQKENI. Trimming took 5 bases from V and 3 from J, leaving 10 bases between them. CDR3 length: 13 amino acids.

The rearrangement links TRBV2 to TRBJ1-1; 8 bases are shared with TRBD1. CDR3 length: 15 residues. Trimming removed 2 bases from V and 4 bases from J; junction bases left unmatched: 6. Germline CDR1 reads SNHLY; CDR2 reads FYNNEI. CDR3 protein: CASSELRDRPTEAFF. The CDR3 DNA is TGTGCCAGCAGTGAATTGCGGGACAGGCCCACTGAAGCTTTCTTT.

The J gene is TRBJ2-6, the V gene TRBV9, with a weak D call TRBD2 (6 bases). Germline V gene data show CDR1 as SGDLS and CDR2 as YYNGEE. The V gene lost 0 bases and the J gene lost 0 bases, with 16 bases spanning the gap. The CDR3 has 19 residues. This CDR3 reads CASSVARPGLTSGANVLTF. The CDR3 nucleotides read TGTGCCAGCAGCGTAGCCCGTCCGGGACTCACCTCTGGGGCCAACGTCCTGACTTTC.

V gene TRBV2 combines with J gene TRBJ2-3; D is possibly TRBD1 (5 bases). CDR1 is SNHLY, CDR2 FYNNEI, per germline. V dropped 7 bases and J dropped 0 bases, with 11 bases sitting between them. CDR3 size: 14 residues. As DNA, the CDR3 is TGTGCCAGCAACAGACAGTTAAGCACAGATACGCAGTATTTT. Translated: CASNRQLSTDTQYF.

This clone has just a few counts. This chain links TRBV18 with TRBJ1-5, with D unclear. Deletions cut 2 bases from V and 2 bases from J, with 10 bases between. Germline V gene sequence: CDR1 KGHSH, CDR2 LQKENI. This CDR3 is 15 amino acids long. The CDR3 is CASSPNQAGNQPQHF. The DNA for the CDR3 is TGTGCCAGCTCACCAAATCAAGCGGGCAATCAGCCCCAGCATTTT.

This rearrangement joins TRBV5-1 to TRBJ2-1; TRBD2 matches at 10 bases. V gave up 4 bases and J gave up 2 bases; unmatched junction bases: 6. Germline V gives CDR1 SGHRS, CDR2 YFSETQ. The CDR3 is 16 residues long. CDR3 region: CASSRLAGETYNEQFF. For the CDR3, the DNA is TGCGCCAGCAGCCGACTAGCGGGTGAAACCTACAATGAGCAGTTCTTC.

The J gene is TRBJ1-4, the V gene TRBV14; D is unclear. CDR1 is SGHDN and CDR2 is FVKESK in the germline V gene. V lost 4 bases to trimming and J lost 7 bases, with 13 bases between them. This CDR3 spans 14 amino acids. In DNA, the CDR3 is TGTGCCAGCAGCCCACGGGTTAATGCTGAAAAACTGTTTTTT. This sequence encodes CASSPRVNAEKLFF.

Comment on this clone: A read error may produce the germline difference seen at one junction end. The J gene is TRBJ1-2, the V gene TRBV7-9, with TRBD1 matching over 7 bases. The CDR3 sequence is 13 residues long. Germline V CDR1 and CDR2: SEHNR, FQNEAQ (reference sequence). CDR3: CSSSRSESGGNTF. CDR3 sequence (DNA): TGTTCCAGCAGCCGATCAGAGTCAGGGGGTAACACCTTC.

The chain is built from TRBV6-1 and TRBJ2-3; 7 nucleotides agree with TRBD2. The CDR3 runs to 15 residues. The junction had 7 bases not matched to a gene; V was cut back by 5 bases and J by 2 bases. Germline CDR1 is MNHNS and CDR2 is SASEGT. The CDR3 loop is CASSLSGTTTDTQYF. CDR3 bases: TGTGCCAGCAGTCTGTCCGGGACTACCACAGATACGCAGTATTTT.

The chain has TRBV2 and TRBJ1-5; a weak D match, TRBD1 (5 bases). Germline CDR1 is SNHLY and CDR2 is FYNNEI. The V gene lost 4 bases and the J gene lost 4 bases, with 11 bases spanning the gap. The CDR3 is made up of 14 amino acids. CDR3 protein: CASSGDRRNQPQHF. Here the CDR3 DNA reads TGTGCCAGCAGTGGTGACAGAAGGAATCAGCCCCAGCATTTT.

V usage is TRBV13 and J usage is TRBJ1-2, with D hard to call. V was pared by 5 bases and J by 8 bases, with 12 bases between. Germline assignment: CDR1 PRHDT and CDR2 FYEKMQ (reference sequence). The CDR3 sequence is 12 residues long. The CDR3 DNA reads TGTGCCAGCAGCACCCCCGACTCAGGCTACACCTTC. Translated, it gives CASSTPDSGYTF.

The chain is built from TRBV5-1 and TRBJ2-2; 10 bases match TRBD1. The CDR3 has 16 residues. Germline-derived CDR1 and CDR2 are SGHRS and YFSETQ. Trimming at V came to 0 bases and at J to 4 bases, leaving 3 bases not matched to a gene. The CDR3 DNA reads TGCGCCAGCAGCTTGGGATGGACAGGGGGCACCGGGGAGCTGTTTTTT. Encoded protein: CASSLGWTGGTGELFF. Supplemented by reference TRBV5-1 and TRBJ2-2, the full variable domain reads KAGVTQTPRYLIKTRGQQVTLSCSPISGHRSVSWYQQTPGQGLQFLFEYFSETQRNKGNFPGRFSGRQFSNSRSEMNVSTLELGDSALYLCASSLGWTGGTGELFFGEGSRLTVL.

This clone was detected a few times. The CDR3 DNA reads TGTGCCAGCAGCTTAGAACTTTTAGCGGGGGGGTCCGGTACGCAGTATTTT. Translated: CASSLELLAGGSGTQYF. The chain recombines TRBV7-2 with TRBJ2-3; 11 bases agree with TRBD2. Trimming cost V 1 base and J 8 bases; bases outside gene matches: 11. Germline loops: CDR1 SGHTA, CDR2 FQGNSA. The CDR3 totals 17 residues.

The chain employs TRBV19 and TRBJ2-2, with D unclear. With 10 bases removed from V and 1 base from J, the gap between germline ends came to 7 bases. Germline V gene sequence: CDR1 LNHDA, CDR2 SQIVND (reference sequence). The CDR3 has 12 residues. The chain's CDR3 is CATDKNTGELFF. The CDR3 bases are TGTGCCACTGACAAGAACACCGGGGAGCTGTTTTTT.

V and J are TRBV5-1 and TRBJ1-2; a weak D match, TRBD1 (5 bases). V lost 1 base to trimming and J lost 2 bases, with 15 bases between them. Germline V gene lookup returns CDR1 SGHRS and CDR2 YFSETQ. The CDR3 covers 16 residues. The CDR3: CASSLWGGAANYGYTF. The CDR3 nucleotides are TGCGCCAGCAGCTTGTGGGGAGGGGCAGCAAACTATGGCTACACCTTC.

This chain joins TRBV27 and TRBJ1-5, with unresolved D. This CDR3 is built from 13 residues. The germline V gene encodes CDR1 MNHEY and CDR2 SMNVEV (reference sequence). V gave up 3 bases and J gave up 0 bases, with 3 bases separating them. The CDR3 loop is CASSFYSNQPQHF. The CDR3 DNA follows: TGTGCCAGCAGTTTTTATAGCAATCAGCCCCAGCATTTT.

The chain joins TRBV6-5 to TRBJ1-1; tentatively, D is TRBD1 (5 bases). Trimming pared 0 bases from V and 11 bases from J, leaving 13 bases between. CDR3 length: 13 residues. Germline V gene data show CDR1 as MNHEY and CDR2 as SVGAGI. This CDR3 reads CASSYSAGGKAFF. CDR3 DNA: TGTGCCAGCAGTTACTCCGCCGGGGGGAAGGCTTTCTTT.

The CDR3 sequence: CASSQGMLEAFF. CDR3 bases: TGTGCCAGCAGCCAGGGGATGTTGGAAGCTTTCTTT. The chain is built from TRBV5-4 and TRBJ1-1, with TRBD1 as a possible D gene (6 bases). Germline V gene lookup returns CDR1 SGHNT and CDR2 YYREEE (reference sequence). The V and J ends lost 4 bases and 8 bases respectively, with 12 bases between them. The CDR3 runs 12 residues.